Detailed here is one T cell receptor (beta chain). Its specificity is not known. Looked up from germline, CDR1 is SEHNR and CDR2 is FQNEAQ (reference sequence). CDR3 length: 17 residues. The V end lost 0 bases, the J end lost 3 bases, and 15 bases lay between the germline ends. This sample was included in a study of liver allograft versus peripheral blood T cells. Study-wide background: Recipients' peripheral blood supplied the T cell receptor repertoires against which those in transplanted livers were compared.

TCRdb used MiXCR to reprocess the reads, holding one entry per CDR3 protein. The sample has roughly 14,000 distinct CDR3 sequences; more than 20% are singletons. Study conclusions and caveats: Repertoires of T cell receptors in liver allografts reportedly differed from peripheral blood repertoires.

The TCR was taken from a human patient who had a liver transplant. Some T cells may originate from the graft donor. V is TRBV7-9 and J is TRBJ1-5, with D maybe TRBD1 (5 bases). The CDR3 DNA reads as TGTGCCAGCAGCTTAGCGAGAAGAGGGGCCCTCAATCAGCCCCAGCATTTT. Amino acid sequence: CASSLARRGALNQPQHF.